This TCR beta chain derives from a study of blood T cell repertoires in COVID-19. About the research overall: The samples span acute and convalescent COVID-19 from the United States, Italy and Spain.

Per the study methods: From reference gene primer amplification, estimates of nucleated cell counts were derived. Profiling relied on immunoSEQ multiplex PCR, and the TCRdb table lists in-frame clones only, not all of them. V, J and clone size are those of that table, while D and trimming were read from the DNA. The repertoire holds around 320,000 clones, with around nine tenths as singletons. Seattle participants joined during active infection and were tracked over time. The material sequenced was peripheral blood. The receptor's source is a woman between 25 and 40 years old with COVID-19, enrolled during active disease.

In DNA, the CDR3 is TGTGCCAGTAGTATAGGTAGTTCACCCCTCCACTTT. Residues: CASSIGSSPLHF. This chain connects TRBV19 to TRBJ1-6, with D unresolved. The CDR3 runs 12 residues. Germline V CDR1 and CDR2: LNHDA, SQIVND (reference sequence). The ends were cut back, 1 base at V and 9 bases at J, with 4 bases in the middle.